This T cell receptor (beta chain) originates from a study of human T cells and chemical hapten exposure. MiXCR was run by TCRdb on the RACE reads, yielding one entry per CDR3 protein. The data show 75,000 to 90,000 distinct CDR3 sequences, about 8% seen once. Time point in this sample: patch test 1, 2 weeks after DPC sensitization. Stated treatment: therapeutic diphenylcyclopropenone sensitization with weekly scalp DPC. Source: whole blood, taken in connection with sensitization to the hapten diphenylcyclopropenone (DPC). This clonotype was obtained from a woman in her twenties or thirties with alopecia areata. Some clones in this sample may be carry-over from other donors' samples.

CDR3 region: CASSIDLDSRAFF. The CDR3 nucleotides are TGTGCCAGTAGTATAGATTTGGACTCTCGAGCTTTCTTT. V and J are TRBV19 and TRBJ1-1; D is undetermined. Trimming took 0 bases from V and 10 from J, leaving 12 bases between them. The CDR3 totals 13 residues. From germline, CDR1 is LNHDA and CDR2 SQIVND (reference sequence). The entire variable domain, with the rest obtained from reference TRBV19 and TRBJ1-1, is as follows: DGGITQSPKYLFRKEGQNVTLSCEQNLNHDAMYWYRQDPGQGLRLIYYSQIVNDFQKGDIAEGYSVSREKKESFPLTVTSAQKNPTAFYLCASSIDLDSRAFFGQGTRLTVV.